Following are 18 T cell receptor beta chains from one sample sequenced in a study of cytotoxic CD8 clonotypes in ibrutinib-treated CLL. Produced via immunoSEQ multiplex PCR; TCRdb's table is partial and in-frame only. The sample has about 50,000 clones; approximately 87% are singletons. The sequencing here drew on PBMCs, taken after 24 months of ibrutinib treatment. The receptors derive from a human donor with chronic lymphocytic leukemia.

Regarding this clone: The final CDR3 position lacks the conserved phenylalanine or tryptophan, pointing to a likely read error. Because the CDR3's place on the DNA is in doubt, the DNA is left out and the CDR3 is given as listed by TCRdb. The chain joins TRBV6-5 to TRBJ2-3; the listed D gene, TRBD2, was not tested against the DNA. Germline-derived CDR1 and CDR2 are MNHEY and SVGAGI. The CDR3 contains 12 residues when both ends are counted. This chain's CDR3 is CASGTGIETPIL.

This clone is a singleton in its sample. This chain uses TRBV6-1 with TRBJ1-1, with TRBD1 matching over 7 bases. The V gene's germline CDR1 is MNHNS and CDR2 SASEGT. V lost 4 bases and J lost 2; bases outside the gene matches: 4. CDR3 length: 14 amino acids. CDR3 loop: CASSAGQLNTEAFF. DNA of the CDR3: TGTGCCAGCAGTGCGGGACAGCTTAACACTGAAGCTTTCTTT.

This rearrangement joins TRBV30 to TRBJ1-2; perhaps TRBD1 as D (6 bases). The CDR3 is 14 residues long. Germline-derived CDR1 and CDR2 are GTSNPN and SVGIG (reference sequence). Trimming cost V 2 bases and J 2 bases, with 12 bases left between them. CDR3 nucleotides: TGTGCCTGGAGTACCCGGGGGGGCAACTATGGCTACACCTTC. Translating it yields CAWSTRGGNYGYTF. The variable domain in full, completed from reference TRBV30 and TRBJ1-2, reads SQTIHQWPATLVQPVGSPLSLECTVEGTSNPNLYWYRQAAGRGLQLLFYSVGIGQISSEVPQNLSASRPQDRQFILSSKKLLLSDSGFYLCAWSTRGGNYGYTFGSGTRLTVV.

The chain joins TRBV6-1 to TRBJ1-3, with D unresolved. The germline gives CDR1 MNHNS, CDR2 SASEGT. The CDR3 is 16 amino acids. Trimming removed 0 bases from V and 2 bases from J, with 11 bases in between. The CDR3 bases are TGTGCCAGCAGTGAAGCCAATCCTAGAGCTGGAAACACCATATATTTT. This translates into CASSEANPRAGNTIYF.

V and J are TRBV5-1 and TRBJ2-5, with D tentatively TRBD2 (6 bases). Trimming shortened V by 0 bases and J by 4 bases, and 13 bases separated the two germline ends. This CDR3 comprises 15 residues. CDR1 SGHRS and CDR2 YFSETQ come from the germline V gene. This chain's CDR3 is CASSLDGTSRETQYF. CDR3 nucleotides: TGCGCCAGCAGCTTGGACGGGACTTCCCGAGAGACCCAGTACTTC.

The CDR3 protein is CASSRISADTQYF. In DNA form, the CDR3 reads TGTGCCAGCAGTCGGATAAGTGCGGATACGCAGTATTTT. The chain recombines TRBV28 with TRBJ2-3; D gene unclear. The CDR3 runs to 13 residues. Germline CDR1 MDHEN, CDR2 SYDVKM. V lost 5 bases and J lost 6, with 12 bases in between.

This clone was seen a handful of times. As DNA, the CDR3 is TGTGCCAGCAGCTTAGGGCCAGTCGAAGCTTTCTTT. Amino acid sequence: CASSLGPVEAFF. The chain carries TRBV7-9 and TRBJ1-1, with D unclear. The V gene's germline CDR1 is SEHNR and CDR2 FQNEAQ (reference sequence). The CDR3 has 12 residues. With 1 base removed from V and 8 bases from J, the gap between germline ends came to 8 bases.

V usage is TRBV28 and J usage is TRBJ2-7; D might be TRBD1 or TRBD2, each matching 5 bases. Trimming left V 7 bases short and J 0 bases short, with 13 bases between. The germline V gene encodes CDR1 MDHEN and CDR2 SYDVKM. The CDR3 consists of 14 residues. CDR3: CASTNGDLSYEQYF. The CDR3 coding sequence is TGTGCCAGCACCAACGGGGACCTCTCCTACGAGCAGTACTTC. The entire variable domain, with the rest obtained from reference TRBV28 and TRBJ2-7, is as follows: DVKVTQSSRYLVKRTGEKVFLECVQDMDHENMFWYRQDPGLGLRLIYFSYDVKMKEKGDIPEGYSVSREKKERFSLILESASTNQTSMYLCASTNGDLSYEQYFGPGTRLTVT.

The V and J genes are TRBV19 and TRBJ2-3; maybe TRBD2 (6 bases). Trimming removed 2 bases from V and 4 bases from J, with 13 bases in between. This CDR3 spans 15 amino acids. The germline V gene has CDR1 LNHDA and CDR2 SQIVND (reference sequence). CDR3 nucleotides: TGTGCCAGTAGTATATTCTCCGGGAGCGCAGATACGCAGTATTTT. Residues: CASSIFSGSADTQYF.

The chain links TRBV30 to TRBJ2-5; TRBD2 matches at 8 bases. CDR3 size: 14 residues. V trimming: 0 bases; J trimming: 6 bases; junction bases outside the gene matches: 6. Germline assignment: CDR1 GTSNPN and CDR2 SVGIG (reference sequence). CDR3 nucleotides: TGTGCCTGGAGTGTCTCGTCTAGCGGGCAGACCCAGTACTTC. Translating gives CAWSVSSSGQTQYF.

This chain links TRBV7-7 with TRBJ2-5; the match to TRBD1 covers 9 bases. This CDR3 is built from 14 residues. V shed 5 bases, J shed 5 bases, and the junction held 6 bases outside the gene matches. Per germline, CDR1 SSHAT and CDR2 FNYEAQ (reference sequence). In nucleotides, the CDR3 is TGTGCCAGCAGCGTGGGACAGGGACTGGAGACCCAGTACTTC. It yields the protein CASSVGQGLETQYF.

This chain joins TRBV28 and TRBJ1-1, with 10 bases lining up with TRBD1. With 5 bases clipped from V and 3 bases from J, the junction kept 6 bases outside the gene matches. The CDR3 covers 15 residues. Germline V gene lookup returns CDR1 MDHEN and CDR2 SYDVKM. CDR3 sequence reads: CASSASTGGYTEAFF. In nucleotides, the CDR3 is TGTGCCAGCAGTGCCTCGACAGGGGGCTACACTGAAGCTTTCTTT.

This clone was counted a few times. This chain links TRBV7-9 with TRBJ1-1, with 9 bases identical to TRBD1. Germline V gives CDR1 SEHNR, CDR2 FQNEAQ (reference sequence). This CDR3 region has 14 residues. J lost 5 bases, V lost 5 bases, and 6 bases had no gene match. CDR3 sequence (DNA): TGTGCCAGCAGCCCGGGACAGGGTGGGACTGAAGCTTTCTTT. Protein sequence: CASSPGQGGTEAFF.

The chain recombines TRBV19 with TRBJ1-5, with D unclear. Per the germline V gene, CDR1 is LNHDA and CDR2 is SQIVND (reference sequence). The CDR3 contains 14 residues. V was clipped by 4 bases and J by 0 bases, with 7 bases between them. CDR3 sequence (DNA): TGTGCCAGTAGTAATCCGTATAGCAATCAGCCCCAGCATTTT. Translation: CASSNPYSNQPQHF. The variable domain in full, with the rest retrieved from reference TRBV19 and TRBJ1-5, is DGGITQSPKYLFRKEGQNVTLSCEQNLNHDAMYWYRQDPGQGLRLIYYSQIVNDFQKGDIAEGYSVSREKKESFPLTVTSAQKNPTAFYLCASSNPYSNQPQHFGDGTRLSIL.

The chain is built from TRBV28 and TRBJ1-4; 10 nucleotides match TRBD1. V lost 5 bases, J lost 8 bases, and 8 bases stayed unmatched. The CDR3 runs 15 residues. Germline V gene lookup returns CDR1 MDHEN and CDR2 SYDVKM. CDR3 in amino acids: CASSKTGGIKEKLFF. The CDR3, as DNA: TGTGCCAGCAGTAAGACAGGGGGCATAAAGGAAAAACTGTTTTTT.

The gene calls are TRBV5-1 and TRBJ2-2; possibly TRBD2 for D (5 bases). The CDR3 length is 16 residues. Germline V CDR1 and CDR2: SGHRS, YFSETQ. Trimming removed 0 bases at V and 3 bases at J, with 12 bases between. The CDR3 is CASSLALKGDTGELFF. As DNA, the CDR3 is TGCGCCAGCAGCTTGGCCCTTAAGGGAGACACCGGGGAGCTGTTTTTT.

The DNA for the CDR3 is TGTGCCAGTAGTATCCGCGGTGGCCCCTACGAGCAGTACTTC. Protein product: CASSIRGGPYEQYF. The rearrangement uses TRBV19 and TRBJ2-7; D is uncertain. V was cut by 3 bases and J by 2 bases, with 11 bases left in between. The CDR3 length is 14 residues. Germline CDR1 is LNHDA and CDR2 is SQIVND (reference sequence).

This clone appeared a few times. The chain joins TRBV5-1 to TRBJ2-1; 11 bases map to TRBD2. Per the germline V gene, CDR1 is SGHRS and CDR2 is YFSETQ. The J segment lost 9 bases and the V segment lost 1 base, leaving 6 bases of the junction unmatched. The CDR3 spans 15 residues. CDR3: CASSLTSGSVGEQFF. DNA for the CDR3: TGCGCCAGCAGCTTGACTAGCGGGAGCGTAGGTGAGCAGTTCTTC.